The clone carrying this TCR beta chain was detected ten times or more. This sample was taken from a study of T cells in Graves' hyperthyroidism and ophthalmopathy. Researchers amplified the TCR beta CDR3 regions from RNA transcripts. Using the HTBI primer set, a first-round RT-PCR was run on the TCR CDR3. TCRdb itself ran the multiplex PCR reads through MiXCR, one entry per CDR3 protein. The sample shows under 350,000 distinct CDR3 sequences, about 14% of them seen only once. Germline V gene lookup returns CDR1 MNHEY and CDR2 SMNVEV (reference sequence). CDR3 length equals 15 residues. Trimming took off 4 bases at V and 1 base at J, with 12 bases between the two ends.

The sequence derives from a woman aged 25 to 39 with Graves' hyperthyroidism that later progressed to Graves' ophthalmopathy. J is TRBJ2-3 and V is TRBV27; no definite D call. Input material: blood. For the CDR3, the DNA is TGTGCCAGCAGTTCCCAAGACTTTGGCACAGATACGCAGTATTTT. This translates into CASSSQDFGTDTQYF.